What follows are 24 T cell receptor beta chains derived from one specimen sequenced in a study of response to subunit inactivated influenza vaccine. One entry per CDR3 protein, called by TCRdb with MiXCR from the RT-PCR reads. The sample holds about 650,000 distinct CDR3 sequences, approximately 15% seen once. This specimen was PBMCs from blood, taken 11 to 12 days after vaccination. Receptors were obtained from a man aged 50 to 59 who received an inactivated influenza vaccine.

The chain recombines TRBV12-3 or TRBV12-4 with TRBJ2-5, with D hard to call. V was pared by 3 bases and J by 2 bases, with 7 bases between. The CDR3 is 13 residues long. Here the CDR3 reads CASSFKRQETQYF. The CDR3 nucleotides read TGTGCCAGCAGTTTTAAGCGACAAGAGACCCAGTACTTC.

This clonotype was counted between two and nine times. This chain links TRBV5-1 with TRBJ2-5; TRBD1 matches 8 bases. From germline, CDR1 is SGHRS and CDR2 YFSETQ. Trimming removed 0 bases from V and 3 bases from J; junction bases left unmatched: 7. This CDR3 is built from 16 residues. CDR3 sequence: CASSLAGTGGEETQYF. CDR3 coding DNA: TGCGCCAGCAGCTTGGCAGGGACAGGAGGTGAAGAGACCCAGTACTTC.

This clonotype was observed a handful of times. The chain recombines TRBV4-1 with TRBJ2-7; D possibly corresponds to TRBD1 (6 bases). CDR1 is MGHRA and CDR2 is YSYEKL in the germline V gene. The ends were cut back, 0 bases at V and 2 bases at J, with 17 bases in the middle. CDR3 length equals 17 residues. The CDR3 DNA reads as TGCGCCAGCAGCCAAGACACGACAGGCCACCGGACCTACGAGCAGTACTTC. This sequence encodes CASSQDTTGHRTYEQYF.

J is TRBJ2-3 and V is TRBV7-8, with 10 bases fitting TRBD2. The CDR3 contains 15 residues. Germline V lookup: CDR1 SGHVS, CDR2 FQNEAQ. Trimming cost V 5 bases and J 5 bases; bases outside gene matches: 7. The CDR3 is CASSTAGGLGDTQYF. The CDR3 DNA reads as TGTGCCAGCAGCACAGCGGGGGGGCTGGGAGATACGCAGTATTTT.

This clonotype was seen only a few times. The rearrangement uses TRBV7-8 and TRBJ1-3; D remains unclear. Per germline, CDR1 SGHVS and CDR2 FQNEAQ. Trimming cost V 6 bases and J 1 base, with 7 bases left between them. The CDR3 has 13 residues. The CDR3 spells CASRPHSGNTIYF. CDR3 in DNA: TGTGCCAGCAGGCCCCATTCTGGAAACACCATATATTTT.

The V and J genes are TRBV9 and TRBJ2-7; perhaps D is TRBD1 or TRBD2 (6 bases each). The ends were cut back, 3 bases at V and 2 bases at J, with 18 bases in the middle. Per the germline V gene, CDR1 is SGDLS and CDR2 is YYNGEE. This CDR3 contains 16 residues. CDR3 coding DNA: TGTGCCAGCAGCGCCAGCGGTGTGGGGGGCGCCTACGAGCAGTACTTC. Its translation is CASSASGVGGAYEQYF. Full variable domain (missing parts from reference TRBV9 and TRBJ2-7): DSGVTQTPKHLITATGQRVTLRCSPRSGDLSVYWYQQSLDQGLQFLIQYYNGEERAKGNILERFSAQQFPDLHSELNLSSLELGDSALYFCASSASGVGGAYEQYFGPGTRLTVT.

This clonotype was detected only a few times. This chain uses TRBV20-1 with TRBJ1-2, with 10 nucleotides matching TRBD1. The CDR3 is 13 residues long. Per germline, CDR1 DFQATT and CDR2 SNEGSKA (reference sequence). The trim removed 6 bases at V and 8 bases at J, leaving 9 bases unmatched. CDR3 coding DNA: TGCAGTGCGCACCGACAGGGGGCTCGGGGCTACACCTTC. It is translated as CSAHRQGARGYTF.

This clonotype was found a few times. The chain has TRBV5-6 and TRBJ1-3, with D perhaps matching TRBD1 (5 bases). With 4 bases removed from V and 0 bases from J, the gap between germline ends came to 17 bases. Germline V gene lookup returns CDR1 SGHDT and CDR2 YYEEEE. CDR3 length: 17 residues. Written as DNA, the CDR3 is TGTGCCAGCAGCAGGGGATCAGGGACTTCCTCTGGAAACACCATATATTTT. Protein sequence: CASSRGSGTSSGNTIYF.

V and J are TRBV20-1 and TRBJ1-2; D possibly corresponds to TRBD1 (6 bases). The CDR3 extends over 15 amino acids. CDR1 DFQATT and CDR2 SNEGSKA come from the germline V gene (reference sequence). The V and J ends lost 5 bases and 6 bases respectively, with 22 bases between them. For the CDR3, the DNA is TGCAGTGCTGGGGGCGTCTGGGCCCGGGAAGATGGCTACACCTTC. As protein: CSAGGVWAREDGYTF.

This clonotype has just a few counts. V is TRBV28 and J is TRBJ2-1, with D unclear. Trimming removed 3 bases at V and 3 bases at J, with 9 bases between. This CDR3 has 14 residues. The germline V gene encodes CDR1 MDHEN and CDR2 SYDVKM. This chain's CDR3 is CASSFAQFYNEQFF. The CDR3 DNA is TGTGCCAGCAGTTTTGCACAGTTCTACAATGAGCAGTTCTTC.

This clonotype was found a few times. This chain connects TRBV5-1 to TRBJ2-2, with TRBD2 as a possible D gene (7 bases). V dropped 1 base and J dropped 3 bases, with 13 bases sitting between them. Looked up from germline, CDR1 is SGHRS and CDR2 is YFSETQ. The CDR3 spans 16 residues. This CDR3 reads CASSLKQGGDTGELFF. For the CDR3, the DNA is TGCGCCAGCAGCTTGAAACAGGGAGGGGACACCGGGGAGCTGTTTTTT.

This clonotype turned up a few times. The chain is built from TRBV3-1 and TRBJ1-3, with D unresolved. V shed 3 bases and J shed 4 bases, with 13 bases lying between them. This CDR3 region has 15 residues. Germline CDR1 is LGHDT and CDR2 is YNNKEL (reference sequence). CDR3: CASSQTSFSGNTIYF. The CDR3 region has the DNA TGTGCCAGCAGCCAGACCAGTTTTTCGGGAAACACCATATATTTT.

This clonotype turned up a few times. V and J are TRBV4-3 and TRBJ1-5, with D perhaps matching TRBD1 (5 bases). The germline CDR1 and CDR2 sequences are LGHNA and YSLEER. V lost 2 bases to trimming and J lost 7 bases, with 12 bases between them. The CDR3 loop spans 14 amino acids. The CDR3 here is CASSQMPGRQPQHF. Here the CDR3 DNA reads TGCGCCAGCAGCCAAATGCCGGGACGGCAGCCCCAGCATTTT.

This clonotype has a handful of counts. The chain has TRBV6-1 and TRBJ1-5, with D uncertain. The CDR3 runs to 13 residues. Germline lookup yields CDR1 MNHNS and CDR2 SASEGT. Trimming shortened V by 9 bases and J by 0 bases, and 9 bases separated the two germline ends. The CDR3 nucleotides are TGTGCCAGTAAAGAGAATAGCAATCAGCCCCAGCATTTT. This translates into CASKENSNQPQHF.

This clonotype was observed a handful of times. This sequence joins TRBV20-1 and TRBJ2-5; D tentatively reads TRBD1 or TRBD2 (6 bases each). The CDR3 is 14 amino acids. V was trimmed by 2 bases and J by 7 bases, leaving 17 bases between them. Germline loops: CDR1 DFQATT, CDR2 SNEGSKA (reference sequence). CDR3 DNA sequence: TGCAGTGCTAGACCCCCTTTAGGAGGGGGGACCCAGTACTTC. Encoded protein: CSARPPLGGGTQYF.

The genes are TRBV12-3 or TRBV12-4 and TRBJ2-1; either TRBD1 or TRBD2 may supply D (5 bases each). CDR3 length equals 12 residues. Trimming removed 6 bases at V and 10 bases at J, with 13 bases between. CDR3 amino acids: CASSPGTEEQFF. The CDR3 DNA reads as TGTGCCAGCAGCCCAGGGACGGAAGAGCAGTTCTTC.

The gene calls are TRBV7-2 and TRBJ1-6, with a possible D match to TRBD1 (5 bases). Trimming left V 3 bases short and J 9 bases short, with 12 bases between. The germline gives CDR1 SGHTA, CDR2 FQGNSA. The CDR3 is 14 residues long. Here the CDR3 DNA reads TGTGCCAGCAGCTTCAGGGCGGGGGGTTCACCCCTCCACTTT. Protein sequence: CASSFRAGGSPLHF.

This clonotype has just a few counts. This rearrangement joins TRBV28 to TRBJ1-2, with TRBD1 as a possible D gene (5 bases). This CDR3 comprises 13 residues. Between the trimmed V and J ends, which lost 5 bases and 4 bases, there was a span of 11 bases. CDR1 and CDR2 (germline): MDHEN, SYDVKM. CDR3 sequence: CASSTWGLYGYTF. The CDR3 nucleotides read TGTGCCAGCAGTACCTGGGGACTCTATGGCTACACCTTC.

This clonotype came up many times. V is TRBV5-6 and J is TRBJ1-5; D is uncertain. The CDR3 is made up of 14 amino acids. V shed 1 base and J shed 3 bases, with 8 bases lying between them. Germline assignment: CDR1 SGHDT and CDR2 YYEEEE. CDR3 bases: TGTGCCAGCAGCTTGACCGGGAACAATCAGCCCCAGCATTTT. This codes for CASSLTGNNQPQHF.

Within the sample, this clonotype is medium-sized. V and J are TRBV4-2 and TRBJ2-5, with 11 bases that match TRBD1. The J segment lost 2 bases and the V segment lost 4 bases, leaving 6 bases of the junction unmatched. The CDR3 loop spans 16 amino acids. CDR1 and CDR2 (germline): LGHNA, YNFKEQ. The CDR3 sequence is CASSLGTGGPQETQYF. The DNA of the CDR3 is TGTGCCAGCAGCCTCGGGACAGGGGGACCACAAGAGACCCAGTACTTC.

The CDR3, as DNA: TGTGCCAGTAGTATAAGCTGGAATGGAAACACCATATATTTT. It translates to CASSISWNGNTIYF. The chain is built from TRBV19 and TRBJ1-3; D remains ambiguous. V dropped 2 bases and J dropped 3 bases, with 8 bases sitting between them. Per the germline V gene, CDR1 is LNHDA and CDR2 is SQIVND (reference sequence). The CDR3 runs 14 residues.

This rearrangement joins TRBV5-1 to TRBJ2-1, with D hard to call. Trimming removed 1 base from V and 2 bases from J, with 4 bases in between. CDR3 length: 13 amino acids. In germline, CDR1 is SGHRS, CDR2 YFSETQ. The CDR3 spells CASSLPTYNEQFF. CDR3 sequence (DNA): TGCGCCAGCAGCTTGCCTACCTACAATGAGCAGTTCTTC.

This clonotype occurred a few times. The CDR3 coding sequence is TGTGCCAGCAGCTTGTTTACGGGGAGGAACAATGAGCAGTTCTTC. Translating gives CASSLFTGRNNEQFF. J is TRBJ2-1 and V is TRBV7-9, with D possibly being TRBD2 (6 bases). The length of the CDR3 is 15 residues. Between the trimmed V and J ends, which lost 3 bases and 5 bases, there was a span of 14 bases. Germline V gene data show CDR1 as SEHNR and CDR2 as FQNEAQ (reference sequence).

The chain links TRBV2 to TRBJ2-2; maybe TRBD1 (6 bases). Trimming removed 7 bases at V and 5 bases at J, with 17 bases between. The CDR3 runs 15 residues. The germline V gene has CDR1 SNHLY and CDR2 FYNNEI. CDR3 bases: TGTGCCAGCACGTGGACAGCTGCCGGGACCGGGGAGCTGTTTTTT. This codes for CASTWTAAGTGELFF.